Listed below are T cell receptor beta chains from one sample, sequenced in a study of low-dose radiotherapy and immunotherapy resistance in tumors. TCRdb called the reads again in MiXCR, with one record for every CDR3 protein. This sample has 57,000 or so distinct CDR3 sequences; around 27% occur once, and the top ten carry around 6%. Source: PBMCs, taken before treatment. The receptor source for this set is a male donor with prostate cancer. CDR3s include the opening cysteine and the closing phenylalanine or tryptophan.

CDR3 protein: CSARDDRSPYEQYF
J gene: TRBJ2-7
V gene: TRBV20-1

CDR3 protein: CSVEVAGGTEAFF
J gene: TRBJ1-1
V gene: TRBV29-1

CDR3 protein: CASSLKGEQYF
J gene: TRBJ2-7
V gene: TRBV12-3/TRBV12-4

CDR3 protein: CASSLDRLAEQNEQFF
J gene: TRBJ2-1
V gene: TRBV11-2

CDR3 protein: CASSYSTSGGASSYEQYF
J gene: TRBJ2-7
V gene: TRBV6-8

CDR3 protein: CASSLGLAGPGELFF
J gene: TRBJ2-2
V gene: TRBV11-2

CDR3 protein: CASSFGDSGSGNTIYF
J gene: TRBJ1-3
V gene: TRBV7-8

CDR3 protein: CASSYLDGQETQYF
J gene: TRBJ2-5
V gene: TRBV7-8

CDR3 protein: CSARDLGQGNTIYF
J gene: TRBJ1-3
V gene: TRBV20-1

CDR3 protein: CASSYSTGEGYEQYF
J gene: TRBJ2-7
V gene: TRBV6-6

CDR3 protein: CASSPLFDPNTEAFF
J gene: TRBJ1-1
V gene: TRBV7-6

CDR3 protein: CASSLTSGRFYNEQFF
J gene: TRBJ2-1
V gene: TRBV12-3/TRBV12-4

CDR3 protein: CASSEWAMNTEAFF
J gene: TRBJ1-1
V gene: TRBV6-2/TRBV6-3

CDR3 protein: CASSPEPGRTEAFF
J gene: TRBJ1-1
V gene: TRBV5-1

CDR3 protein: CASSFGTGRTGELFF
J gene: TRBJ2-2
V gene: TRBV5-6

CDR3 protein: CTSSQGKNTDTQYF
J gene: TRBJ2-3
V gene: TRBV5-1

CDR3 protein: CASGGGWKEQFF
J gene: TRBJ2-1
V gene: TRBV7-2

CDR3 protein: CASSSPGLAGNEQFF
J gene: TRBJ2-1
V gene: TRBV28

CDR3 protein: CARSLVRAATNEKLFF
J gene: TRBJ1-4
V gene: TRBV7-2

CDR3 protein: CASSLVGGGEAYEQYF
J gene: TRBJ2-7
V gene: TRBV7-9

CDR3 protein: CASSLTGAGQPQHF
J gene: TRBJ1-5
V gene: TRBV18

CDR3 protein: CASSPLPRGSSYNEQFF
J gene: TRBJ2-1
V gene: TRBV18

CDR3 protein: CASRVGLAGPTDTQYF
J gene: TRBJ2-3
V gene: TRBV5-4

CDR3 protein: CASRPAGASGSGEQYF
J gene: TRBJ2-7
V gene: TRBV12-3/TRBV12-4

CDR3 protein: CASSPHAGGPQNEQFF
J gene: TRBJ2-1
V gene: TRBV6-2/TRBV6-3

CDR3 protein: CASSTGLAGVSYNEQFF
J gene: TRBJ2-1
V gene: TRBV27

CDR3 protein: CASSLSRDRVYEQYF
J gene: TRBJ2-7
V gene: TRBV27

CDR3 protein: CASSIRQGMSEAFF
J gene: TRBJ1-1
V gene: TRBV14

CDR3 protein: CASSPVLAVSYEQYF
J gene: TRBJ2-7
V gene: TRBV3-1

CDR3 protein: CASSQKTSSEGTQYF
J gene: TRBJ2-5
V gene: TRBV3-1

CDR3 protein: CASILGPTTLGSYNEQFF
J gene: TRBJ2-1
V gene: TRBV2

CDR3 protein: CASITVTSYEQYF
J gene: TRBJ2-7
V gene: TRBV2

CDR3 protein: CASSRLGEQFF
J gene: TRBJ2-1
V gene: TRBV27

CDR3 protein: CSVSGGTDTQYF
J gene: TRBJ2-3
V gene: TRBV29-1

CDR3 protein: CAWSPPGGYGYTF
J gene: TRBJ1-2
V gene: TRBV30

CDR3 protein: CASSRGSLSGANVLTF
J gene: TRBJ2-6
V gene: TRBV3-1

CDR3 protein: CSARDETGGRARNEQFF
J gene: TRBJ2-1
V gene: TRBV20-1

CDR3 protein: CASSQGSYNEQFF
J gene: TRBJ2-1
V gene: TRBV6-4

CDR3 protein: CSASDAGTGYEQYF
J gene: TRBJ2-7
V gene: TRBV20-1

CDR3 protein: CASFRDTDNEQFF
J gene: TRBJ2-1
V gene: TRBV5-1

CDR3 protein: CASSLSPLYEQYF
J gene: TRBJ2-7
V gene: TRBV28

CDR3 protein: CASSLFGRGSSGANVLTF
J gene: TRBJ2-6
V gene: TRBV5-5

CDR3 protein: CASSGLAGPATQYF
J gene: TRBJ2-5
V gene: TRBV2

CDR3 protein: CASSFTQGDSPLHF
J gene: TRBJ1-6
V gene: TRBV7-9